This TCR beta chain emerged from a study of cytomegalovirus exposure and HLA in healthy donors. Points from the study as a whole: As a later analysis revealed, most CMV-associated TCR beta chains appeared HLA-restricted.

The CDR3 totals 14 residues. CDR1 is SGHRS and CDR2 is YFSETQ in the germline V gene. The V and J ends lost 1 base and 2 bases respectively, with 6 bases between them. In regard to this clone: Its target is unknown.

Donors counted as nominally healthy when sampled, yet unrecorded immune exposures were likely. 60 Vbeta and 13 Jbeta primers were used in PCR. Here immunoSEQ multiplex PCR was the method, and the copy in TCRdb shows in-frame clones only, minus some. This table holds more than 95,000 clones, approximately 77% found once. The sample taken for sequencing was PBMCs. The receptor was isolated from a man between 18 and 35 years old in good health and CMV-seronegative. The rearrangement links TRBV5-1 to TRBJ2-2; the D gene is possibly TRBD1 (5 bases). CDR3 sequence reads: CASSLTGNTGELFF. In DNA, the CDR3 is TGCGCCAGCAGCTTGACAGGCAACACCGGGGAGCTGTTTTTT.